These T cell receptor beta chains were read from a single sample in a study of T cells after posttransplantation cyclophosphamide. Method: immunoSEQ multiplex PCR; TCRdb's copy keeps in-frame clones and lacks some. The sample shows about 2,600 clones, none of them appearing just once. Here the sequenced sample was PBMCs, taken 32 days after allogeneic stem cell transplant with posttransplant cyclophosphamide. These receptors originate from a female patient between 50 and 59 years old who received an allogeneic stem cell transplant from a related donor, was CMV-positive, and had no GVHD. Some of the T cells might come from the graft donor. Each CDR3 is given with its conserved first and last residue. A D gene is named only where the DNA matches it firmly. Size is stated for part of the rows, as once, few or many counts, or as a class when the clone is expanded.

j_call: TRBJ2-7; d_call: NA; v_call: TRBV7-9; clone_size: many; cdr3_aa: CASSWGAEAHEQYF; cdr3_nt: TGTGCCAGCAGCTGGGGAGCGGAAGCCCACGAGCAGTACTTC
j_call: TRBJ1-6; d_call: NA; v_call: TRBV27; clone_size: many; cdr3_aa: CASSLPLRGSPLHF; cdr3_nt: TGTGCCAGCAGTTTACCGCTGAGGGGGTCACCCCTCCACTTT
j_call: TRBJ1-1; d_call: NA; v_call: TRBV28; clone_size: medium-sized; cdr3_aa: CASSSGWNTEAFF; cdr3_nt: TGTGCCAGCAGTTCGGGTTGGAACACTGAAGCTTTCTTT
j_call: TRBJ1-2; d_call: NA; v_call: TRBV19; clone_size: many; cdr3_aa: CASSTRGRGDESYTF; cdr3_nt: TGTGCCAGTAGTACTAGGGGCAGGGGAGATGAGAGCTACACCTTC
j_call: TRBJ2-7; d_call: TRBD2; v_call: TRBV27; clone_size: many; cdr3_aa: CASRGWGGSYEQYF; cdr3_nt: TGTGCCAGCAGGGGATGGGGGGGCTCCTACGAGCAGTACTTC
j_call: TRBJ2-3; d_call: NA; v_call: TRBV28; clone_size: many; cdr3_aa: CASSPPAAQMTDTQYF; cdr3_nt: TGTGCCAGCTCCCCGCCCGCCGCACAGATGACAGATACGCAGTATTTT
j_call: TRBJ1-1; d_call: NA; v_call: TRBV28; clone_size: many; cdr3_aa: CASSLKLTEAFF; cdr3_nt: TGTGCCAGCAGTTTAAAGCTGACTGAAGCTTTCTTT
j_call: TRBJ2-1; d_call: TRBD2; v_call: TRBV7-2; clone_size: medium-sized; cdr3_aa: CASSLGLGPYNEQFF; cdr3_nt: TGTGCCAGCAGCCTTGGACTAGGGCCCTACAATGAGCAGTTCTTC
j_call: TRBJ1-5; d_call: NA; v_call: TRBV30; clone_size: few; cdr3_aa: CAWSLGTSDSNQPQHF; cdr3_nt: TGTGCCTGGAGTCTAGGGACAAGCGATAGCAATCAGCCCCAGCATTTT
j_call: TRBJ2-5; d_call: NA; v_call: TRBV7-8; clone_size: many; cdr3_aa: CASSPGARKWGETQYF; cdr3_nt: TGTGCCAGCAGCCCAGGGGCTAGGAAATGGGGGGAGACCCAGTACTTC
j_call: TRBJ1-5; d_call: TRBD1; v_call: TRBV18; clone_size: many; cdr3_aa: CASSRGTGLDQPQHF; cdr3_nt: TGTGCCAGCTCACGGGGGACAGGGTTGGATCAGCCCCAGCATTTT
j_call: TRBJ2-1; d_call: NA; v_call: TRBV5-8; clone_size: medium-sized; cdr3_aa: CASSYRAPPMEQFF; cdr3_nt: TGTGCCAGCAGCTACCGAGCACCACCAATGGAGCAGTTCTTC
j_call: TRBJ2-1; d_call: NA; v_call: TRBV5-1; clone_size: medium-sized; cdr3_aa: CASSGHDNEQFF; cdr3_nt: TGCGCCAGCTCAGGACACGACAATGAGCAGTTCTTC
j_call: TRBJ2-3; d_call: NA; v_call: TRBV7-6; clone_size: many; cdr3_aa: CASSLSPTYRVIVPDTQYF; cdr3_nt: TGTGCCAGCAGCTTATCCCCGACGTACAGGGTGATCGTCCCAGATACGCAGTATTTT
j_call: TRBJ2-7; d_call: NA; v_call: TRBV5-1; clone_size: many; cdr3_aa: CASSREGEAYEQYF; cdr3_nt: TGCGCCAGCAGCAGGGAGGGGGAGGCCTACGAGCAGTACTTC
j_call: TRBJ2-7; d_call: TRBD1; v_call: TRBV5-1; clone_size: many; cdr3_aa: CASSFGTGASEPIYEQYF; cdr3_nt: TGCGCCAGCAGCTTTGGGACAGGGGCCTCCGAACCAATCTACGAGCAGTACTTC
j_call: TRBJ2-1; d_call: TRBD2; v_call: TRBV5-1; clone_size: medium-sized; cdr3_aa: CASSLAGFLAGEQFF; cdr3_nt: TGCGCCAGCAGCTTGGCCGGATTCCTAGCGGGAGAACAGTTCTTC
j_call: TRBJ1-5; d_call: NA; v_call: TRBV18; clone_size: many; cdr3_aa: CASSSGIGTIKPQHF; cdr3_nt: TGTGCCAGCTCTTCAGGTATTGGGACAATCAAGCCCCAGCATTTT
j_call: TRBJ2-2; d_call: TRBD1; v_call: TRBV28; clone_size: medium-sized; cdr3_aa: CASRIGQGLAGELFF; cdr3_nt: TGTGCCAGCAGGATCGGACAGGGGCTTGCCGGGGAGCTGTTTTTT
j_call: TRBJ1-2; d_call: TRBD1; v_call: TRBV19; clone_size: many; cdr3_aa: CASSIDRQGNSGYTF; cdr3_nt: TGTGCCAGTAGTATAGACCGACAGGGTAACAGTGGCTACACCTTC
j_call: TRBJ1-1; d_call: NA; v_call: TRBV11-3; clone_size: many; cdr3_aa: CASSSQGYTEAFF; cdr3_nt: TGTGCCAGCAGCTCGCAGGGATACACTGAAGCTTTCTTT
j_call: TRBJ1-2; d_call: TRBD1; v_call: TRBV6-1; clone_size: medium-sized; cdr3_aa: CASSGQGRGYGYTF; cdr3_nt: TGTGCCAGCAGCGGACAGGGAAGGGGGTATGGCTACACCTTC
j_call: TRBJ1-3; d_call: NA; v_call: TRBV7-9; clone_size: medium-sized; cdr3_aa: CASSLAGTRGNTIYF; cdr3_nt: TGTGCCAGCAGCTTAGCTGGGACAAGAGGAAACACCATATATTTT
j_call: TRBJ2-4; d_call: NA; v_call: TRBV5-6; clone_size: medium-sized; cdr3_aa: CASSLGRGPNIQYF; cdr3_nt: TGTGCCAGCAGCTTAGGGAGGGGGCCTAACATTCAGTACTTC
j_call: TRBJ2-4; d_call: TRBD1; v_call: TRBV6-2/TRBV6-3; clone_size: many; cdr3_aa: CASGTAIQNIQYF; cdr3_nt: TGTGCCAGTGGGACAGCCATACAAAACATTCAGTACTTC
j_call: TRBJ1-6; d_call: TRBD1; v_call: TRBV4-2; clone_size: few; cdr3_aa: CASSQDRGRVRESPLHF; cdr3_nt: TGTGCCAGCAGCCAAGACAGGGGGCGCGTAAGAGAGTCACCCCTCCACTTT
j_call: TRBJ1-4; d_call: NA; v_call: TRBV5-4; clone_size: medium-sized; cdr3_aa: CASSLAGIGEKLFF; cdr3_nt: TGTGCCAGCAGCTTGGCGGGGATAGGGGAAAAACTGTTTTTT
j_call: TRBJ2-1; d_call: TRBD2; v_call: TRBV24-1; clone_size: medium-sized; cdr3_aa: CATSASSGLAGGKTYNEQFF; cdr3_nt: TGTGCCACCAGTGCCTCGTCGGGACTAGCGGGAGGGAAGACCTACAATGAGCAGTTCTTC
j_call: TRBJ1-2; d_call: TRBD1; v_call: TRBV5-5; clone_size: few; cdr3_aa: CASSRSGTAGANYGYTF; cdr3_nt: TGTGCCAGCAGCAGGTCCGGGACAGCGGGTGCAAACTATGGCTACACCTTC
j_call: TRBJ1-1; d_call: NA; v_call: TRBV18; clone_size: many; cdr3_aa: CASSPSGRDTEAFF; cdr3_nt: TGTGCCAGCTCACCATCAGGAAGGGACACTGAAGCTTTCTTT
j_call: TRBJ1-1; d_call: NA; v_call: TRBV7-8; clone_size: many; cdr3_aa: CASSLARATEAFF; cdr3_nt: TGTGCCAGCAGCTTAGCCAGGGCGACTGAAGCTTTCTTT
j_call: TRBJ2-3; d_call: NA; v_call: TRBV7-3; clone_size: many; cdr3_aa: CASSPDAGWIGTQYF; cdr3_nt: TGTGCCAGCAGCCCCGACGCGGGTTGGATCGGTACGCAGTATTTT
j_call: TRBJ1-6; d_call: TRBD1; v_call: TRBV12-3/TRBV12-4; clone_size: many; cdr3_aa: CASSFRDRVGNSPLHF; cdr3_nt: TGTGCCAGCAGTTTTAGGGACAGGGTAGGGAATTCACCCCTCCACTTT
j_call: TRBJ1-4; d_call: NA; v_call: TRBV28; clone_size: medium-sized; cdr3_aa: CAGATNEKLFF; cdr3_nt: TGTGCCGGGGCCACTAATGAAAAACTGTTTTTT
j_call: TRBJ1-2; d_call: NA; v_call: TRBV12-3/TRBV12-4; clone_size: many; cdr3_aa: CASSPGVANYGYTF; cdr3_nt: TGTGCCAGCAGCCCCGGGGTAGCTAACTATGGCTACACCTTC
j_call: TRBJ1-2; d_call: NA; v_call: TRBV28; clone_size: many; cdr3_aa: CASSLSSARVSGYTF; cdr3_nt: TGTGCCAGCAGTTTAAGTTCCGCTCGGGTGTCTGGCTACACCTTC
j_call: TRBJ1-1; d_call: NA; v_call: TRBV4-3; clone_size: medium-sized; cdr3_aa: CASSPQISSDTEAFF; cdr3_nt: TGCGCCAGCAGCCCACAGATCAGTAGCGACACTGAAGCTTTCTTT
j_call: TRBJ1-1; d_call: NA; v_call: TRBV6-5; clone_size: NA; cdr3_aa: CVSSSPAGTNTEAFF; cdr3_nt: TGTGTCAGCAGCTCCCCGGCGGGTACGAACACTGAAGCTTTCTTT
j_call: TRBJ2-1; d_call: NA; v_call: TRBV5-1; clone_size: medium-sized; cdr3_aa: CASSLVGSSYNEQFF; cdr3_nt: TGCGCCAGCAGCTTGGTGGGCAGCTCCTACAATGAGCAGTTCTTC
j_call: TRBJ2-7; d_call: NA; v_call: TRBV28; clone_size: medium-sized; cdr3_aa: CASSFVKGGSYEQYF; cdr3_nt: TGTGCCAGCAGTTTTGTAAAGGGGGGGTCCTACGAGCAGTACTTC
j_call: TRBJ2-7; d_call: NA; v_call: TRBV7-2; clone_size: medium-sized; cdr3_aa: CASSLFRETPYEQYF; cdr3_nt: TGTGCCAGCAGCTTATTCAGGGAGACTCCATACGAGCAGTACTTC
j_call: TRBJ2-3; d_call: NA; v_call: TRBV10-3; clone_size: medium-sized; cdr3_aa: CAIGASTDTQYF; cdr3_nt: TGTGCCATCGGGGCTAGCACAGATACGCAGTATTTT
j_call: TRBJ2-7; d_call: TRBD1; v_call: TRBV6-5; clone_size: many; cdr3_aa: CASSRDRVYEQYF; cdr3_nt: TGTGCCAGCAGCCGGGACAGGGTGTACGAGCAGTACTTC
j_call: TRBJ1-1; d_call: TRBD1; v_call: TRBV29-1; clone_size: many; cdr3_aa: CSVDRGRGISTEAFF; cdr3_nt: TGCAGCGTTGACAGGGGGCGCGGGATCAGCACTGAAGCTTTCTTT
j_call: TRBJ1-1; d_call: NA; v_call: TRBV5-6; clone_size: many; cdr3_aa: CASSLGTEGTEAFF; cdr3_nt: TGTGCCAGCAGCTTGGGTACGGAGGGTACTGAAGCTTTCTTT
j_call: TRBJ1-2; d_call: NA; v_call: TRBV5-6; clone_size: many; cdr3_aa: CASSSISNYGYTF; cdr3_nt: TGTGCCAGCAGCTCTATTAGTAACTATGGCTACACCTTC
j_call: TRBJ2-1; d_call: TRBD2; v_call: TRBV4-1; clone_size: medium-sized; cdr3_aa: CASSQTLAGGFYNEQFF; cdr3_nt: TGCGCCAGCAGCCAGACACTAGCGGGAGGGTTCTACAATGAGCAGTTCTTC
j_call: TRBJ2-1; d_call: NA; v_call: TRBV4-2; clone_size: many; cdr3_aa: CASSQDQGSYSYNEQFF; cdr3_nt: TGTGCCAGCAGCCAAGATCAGGGTTCTTACTCCTACAATGAGCAGTTCTTC
j_call: TRBJ2-3; d_call: TRBD2; v_call: TRBV7-6; clone_size: many; cdr3_aa: CASSLGLAGDTQYF; cdr3_nt: TGTGCCAGCAGCTTAGGGCTAGCGGGAGATACGCAGTATTTT
j_call: TRBJ2-7; d_call: TRBD1; v_call: TRBV30; clone_size: many; cdr3_aa: CAVSTGLPGEQYF; cdr3_nt: TGTGCCGTCTCGACAGGGCTTCCCGGCGAGCAGTACTTC
j_call: TRBJ1-5; d_call: NA; v_call: TRBV30; clone_size: many; cdr3_aa: CAWSGGVGGGPQHF; cdr3_nt: TGTGCCTGGAGTGGCGGGGTCGGCGGGGGGCCCCAGCATTTT
j_call: TRBJ1-5; d_call: NA; v_call: TRBV18; clone_size: large; cdr3_aa: CASSPGQNNQPQHF; cdr3_nt: TGTGCCAGCTCACCTGGACAGAATAATCAGCCCCAGCATTTT
j_call: TRBJ2-1; d_call: TRBD2; v_call: TRBV24-1; clone_size: medium-sized; cdr3_aa: CATSDFGLAGYNEQFF; cdr3_nt: TGTGCCACCAGTGATTTCGGCCTAGCGGGGTACAATGAGCAGTTCTTC
j_call: TRBJ2-3; d_call: TRBD2; v_call: TRBV4-1; clone_size: many; cdr3_aa: CTSSQDVTSGSPDTQYF; cdr3_nt: TGCACCAGCAGCCAAGACGTGACTAGCGGGAGCCCAGATACGCAGTATTTT
j_call: TRBJ2-5; d_call: NA; v_call: TRBV5-1; clone_size: many; cdr3_aa: CASSTGGGLETQYF; cdr3_nt: TGCGCCAGCAGCACGGGTGGCGGTTTGGAGACCCAGTACTTC
j_call: TRBJ2-7; d_call: TRBD2; v_call: TRBV5-1; clone_size: few; cdr3_aa: CASSPSGSYEQYF; cdr3_nt: TGCGCCAGCAGCCCTAGCGGGAGTTACGAGCAGTACTTC
j_call: TRBJ2-7; d_call: NA; v_call: TRBV5-1; clone_size: medium-sized; cdr3_aa: CASSFGRDIEQYF; cdr3_nt: TGCGCCAGCAGCTTTGGCAGGGACATCGAGCAGTACTTC
j_call: TRBJ1-4; d_call: NA; v_call: TRBV9; clone_size: medium-sized; cdr3_aa: CASSPYPLGGEKLFF; cdr3_nt: TGTGCCAGCAGCCCTTACCCCCTAGGAGGTGAAAAACTGTTTTTT
j_call: TRBJ2-3; d_call: TRBD2; v_call: TRBV10-1; clone_size: many; cdr3_aa: CASSESTSGRDTQYF; cdr3_nt: TGCGCCAGCAGTGAGTCTACTAGCGGGAGGGATACGCAGTATTTT
j_call: TRBJ1-1; d_call: NA; v_call: TRBV10-3; clone_size: medium-sized; cdr3_aa: CAISAEGGENTEAFF; cdr3_nt: TGTGCCATCAGTGCAGAGGGGGGGGAGAACACTGAAGCTTTCTTT